This T cell receptor beta chain is from a study of blood T cell repertoires in COVID-19. Study-level background: The samples span acute and convalescent COVID-19 from the United States, Italy and Spain. Sources were T cells, B-cell-depleted T cells, or PBMCs; the material itself was cDNA or gDNA.

The repertoire was sequenced with immunoSEQ multiplex PCR; TCRdb's copy has only in-frame clones and lacks some. Here the sample spans over 65,000 clones, around 90% being singletons. This clone was seen a few times. The CDR3 consists of 15 residues. Germline CDR1 and CDR2: SGHTS and YDEGEE. V lost 1 base and J 3 bases, leaving 12 bases between the germline ends. The genes are TRBV5-8 and TRBJ2-3; D unclear. The TCR sequence derives from a man over 45 with active COVID-19. Sequencing input: peripheral blood. The CDR3 protein is CASSLRGISTDTQYF. CDR3 nucleotide sequence: TGTGCCAGCAGCTTGCGCGGTATCTCTACAGATACGCAGTATTTT.